One TCR beta chain is described in this entry. The study ran its PCR with 60 Vbeta and 13 Jbeta primers. TCRdb's copy holds only in-frame clones and misses some; the assay was immunoSEQ multiplex PCR. The table includes more than 95,000 clones, approximately 64% detected once. The source of the sample is a study of cytomegalovirus exposure and HLA in healthy donors. On the study more broadly: Among roughly 180 million T cells, an earlier analysis found 90 million to 130 million unique TCR beta sequences. In an early release, HLA-typed donors contributed 80 million to 95 million unique TCR sequences.

CDR3 length: 16 amino acids. J was trimmed by 2 bases and V by 0 bases; bases with no gene match: 7. The germline gives CDR1 SGHRS, CDR2 YFSETQ. The chain links TRBV5-1 to TRBJ1-2, with 7 bases aligning to TRBD1. The sequenced material came from PBMCs. This receptor was identified in a man in his 60s in good health and CMV-seronegative. The CDR3 bases are TGCGCCAGCAGCTTGGAGGGAGGACAGGAAAACTATGGCTACACCTTC. Translating it yields CASSLEGGQENYGYTF.